These 32 T cell receptor beta chains were sequenced from one sample in a study of T cell responses to AZD1222 COVID-19 vaccine. Sequencing was performed with immunoSEQ multiplex PCR; in TCRdb, only in-frame clones are kept and a portion is missing. The sample contains 150,000 to 170,000 clones, around 90% of which appear only once. Sample: peripheral blood, taken on day 0 of AZD1222 vaccination. The receptors here all came from an adult in good health.

The V and J genes are TRBV10-3 and TRBJ2-1, with 10 nucleotides matching TRBD1. J was trimmed by 8 bases and V by 7 bases; bases with no gene match: 5. The CDR3 is 13 amino acids. Germline CDR1 ENHRY, CDR2 SYGVKD. CDR3 in DNA: TGTGCCATCAAAGGACAGGGGGAGGATGAGCAGTTCTTC. Its protein is CAIKGQGEDEQFF.

The V and J genes are TRBV3-1 (or the pseudogene TRBV3-2) and TRBJ1-2; 7 bases are a match to TRBD1. The CDR3 runs 14 residues. V gave up 2 bases and J gave up 6 bases; unmatched junction bases: 6. Per germline, CDR1 LGHDT and CDR2 YNNKEL (reference sequence). CDR3: CASSQPTGVHGYTF. In DNA form, the CDR3 reads TGTGCCAGCAGCCAACCTACAGGGGTTCATGGCTACACCTTC.

The genes are TRBV18 and TRBJ1-3; 7 bases align to TRBD1. The CDR3 has 14 amino acids. V was pared by 3 bases and J by 4 bases, with 3 bases of the junction left unmatched. The germline gives CDR1 KGHSH, CDR2 LQKENI. The CDR3 nucleotides are TGTGCCAGCTCACCCCCGGGACAGGGAAACACCATATATTTT. Protein sequence: CASSPPGQGNTIYF.

The chain employs TRBV5-5 and TRBJ1-2; possible D gene TRBD1, 5 bases. CDR1 and CDR2 from the germline V gene are SGHKS and YYEKEE (reference sequence). The CDR3 contains 13 residues. Deletions cut 3 bases from V and 6 bases from J, with 12 bases between. CDR3 bases: TGTGCCAGCAGCTGGGGGACGGCGGATGGCTACACCTTC. Translation gives CASSWGTADGYTF.

The V gene is TRBV23-1, the J gene TRBJ2-7, with 7 nucleotides matching TRBD1. TRBV23-1 falls under the ORF class, with uncertain function. The V and J ends lost 6 bases and 3 bases, in that order; junction bases with no gene match: 5. The CDR3 is made up of 13 amino acids. CDR3 in amino acids: CASRQGILYEQYF. Written as DNA, the CDR3 is TGCGCCAGCAGACAGGGGATCCTCTACGAGCAGTACTTC.

The chain employs TRBV7-2 and TRBJ1-3; D is undetermined. The ends were cut back, 5 bases at V and 6 bases at J, with 14 bases in the middle. Germline V gene data show CDR1 as SGHTA and CDR2 as FQGNSA. CDR3 length: 14 residues. As DNA, the CDR3 is TGTGCCAGCAGCCCAAAGCGGCACCCAAACACCATATATTTT. Translating gives CASSPKRHPNTIYF.

This chain links TRBV19 with TRBJ2-7; maybe TRBD2 (6 bases). Deletions cut 1 base from V and 3 bases from J, with 19 bases between. The CDR3 sequence is 17 residues long. The germline V gene encodes CDR1 LNHDA and CDR2 SQIVND (reference sequence). The CDR3 spells CASSIGGRRDGRYEQYF. In DNA form, the CDR3 reads TGTGCCAGTAGTATAGGGGGCAGGCGGGACGGACGCTACGAGCAGTACTTC.

The V and J genes are TRBV6-4 and TRBJ2-7, with TRBD1 as a possible D gene (5 bases). Germline V CDR1 and CDR2: MRHNA, SNTAGT. The length of the CDR3 is 12 residues. V lost 9 bases to trimming and J lost 3 bases, with 12 bases between them. CDR3 amino acids: CARRLTDYEQYF. The CDR3 coding sequence is TGTGCCAGACGCTTGACAGACTACGAGCAGTACTTC.

The rearrangement links TRBV7-3 to TRBJ2-2; TRBD1 matches at 7 bases. Germline-derived CDR1 and CDR2 are SGHTA and FQGTGA. V was clipped by 5 bases and J by 8 bases; unmatched bases: 2. CDR3 length: 12 amino acids. The CDR3 here is CASSQDRGELFF. As DNA, the CDR3 is TGTGCCAGCAGCCAGGACAGGGGGGAGCTGTTTTTT.

This clone appeared a single time. The CDR3, as DNA: TGTGCCAGCAGCGAAAGGACAGCGCCGATGATGAACACTGAAGCTTTCTTT. Translation gives CASSERTAPMMNTEAFF. The chain combines TRBV5-4 with TRBJ1-1, with D perhaps TRBD1 (6 bases). Germline V lookup: CDR1 SGHNT, CDR2 YYREEE (reference sequence). V lost 4 bases, J lost 0 bases, and 19 bases lay in between. The CDR3 runs 17 residues.

The V and J genes are TRBV11-2 and TRBJ1-4; TRBD1 is a possible D gene (6 bases). CDR3 size: 14 residues. Trimming shortened V by 5 bases and J by 8 bases, and 15 bases separated the two germline ends. Germline CDR1 SGHAT, CDR2 FQNNGV. CDR3 DNA sequence: TGTGCCAGCAGCGTTTTCTCAGGGGACGAAAAACTGTTTTTT. Its translation is CASSVFSGDEKLFF.

The sample holds a few counts of this clone. As DNA, the CDR3 is TGTGCCAGCAGCCGAGGGAACAGGGGGTCTGAAGCTTTCTTT. Its translation is CASSRGNRGSEAFF. The J gene is TRBJ1-1, the V gene TRBV11-2; 8 nucleotides align to TRBD1. The CDR3 covers 14 residues. The germline V gene has CDR1 SGHAT and CDR2 FQNNGV. Unmatched junction bases numbered 8, after V lost 5 bases and J lost 6 bases.

The gene calls are TRBV2 and TRBJ1-4, with 9 bases aligning to TRBD1. Germline CDR1 SNHLY, CDR2 FYNNEI. The CDR3 length is 15 residues. Germline trimming cut 4 bases from V and 8 bases from J; bases unmatched to any gene: 8. The CDR3 DNA reads TGTGCCAGCAGTGTAACAGGGGGCGCTGGAGAAAAACTGTTTTTT. Amino acid sequence: CASSVTGGAGEKLFF.

This chain uses TRBV7-9 with TRBJ2-3, with a weak D call TRBD1 (6 bases). Germline CDR1 and CDR2: SEHNR and FQNEAQ (reference sequence). The CDR3 covers 15 residues. Trimming removed 3 bases from V and 0 bases from J, with 10 bases in between. The CDR3 nucleotides are TGTGCCAGCAGCTTTCCAGGGGCTAGCACAGATACGCAGTATTTT. Amino acids: CASSFPGASTDTQYF. Variable domain in full (rest from reference TRBV7-9 and TRBJ2-3): DTGVSQNPRHKITKRGQNVTFRCDPISEHNRLYWYRQTLGQGPEFLTYFQNEAQLEKSRLLSDRFSAERPKGSFSTLEIQRTEQGDSAMYLCASSFPGASTDTQYFGPGTRLTVL.

The J gene is TRBJ1-6, the V gene TRBV3-1 (or the pseudogene TRBV3-2), with a tentative D call TRBD1 (5 bases). The CDR3 covers 14 residues. Germline-derived CDR1 and CDR2 are LGHDT and YNNKEL (reference sequence). V was pared by 0 bases and J by 10 bases, with 10 bases between. CDR3 sequence (DNA): TGTGCCAGCAGCCAAGATGAGGGGAGCTCACCCCTCCACTTT. As protein: CASSQDEGSSPLHF.

V and J are TRBV7-2 and TRBJ1-1; a weak D match, TRBD1 (5 bases). Germline lookup yields CDR1 SGHTA and CDR2 FQGNSA. Trimming removed 5 bases at V and 0 bases at J, with 13 bases between. The CDR3 length is 15 residues. The DNA of the CDR3 is TGTGCCAGCAGCCCGGGTCAGGGTTTGAACACTGAAGCTTTCTTT. As protein: CASSPGQGLNTEAFF.

CDR3 sequence (DNA): TGTGCCAGCAGTTATGGGATTACTATGGGCTACACCTTC. Its translation: CASSYGITMGYTF. The chain has TRBV6-5 and TRBJ1-2; unclear D gene. The CDR3 consists of 13 residues. Trimming stripped 3 bases from V and 8 bases from J, with 13 bases between. Germline V gene sequence: CDR1 MNHEY, CDR2 SVGAGI.

The chain links TRBV18 to TRBJ1-1; 9 bases agree with TRBD1. Germline V CDR1 and CDR2: KGHSH, LQKENI. V trimming: 2 bases; J trimming: 7 bases; junction bases outside the gene matches: 8. CDR3 length: 15 residues. The CDR3 DNA reads as TGTGCCAGCTCACCAAGTCGGGACAGGGAAATTGAAGCTTTCTTT. Amino acid sequence: CASSPSRDREIEAFF.

This clone is a singleton in its sample. This chain uses TRBV27 with TRBJ2-7, with D possibly TRBD1 on 6 matching bases. CDR1 and CDR2 (germline): MNHEY, SMNVEV (reference sequence). Trimming took off 1 base at V and 3 bases at J, with 13 bases between the two ends. The CDR3 covers 15 residues. The CDR3 reads CASSLFQGLRYEQYF. DNA for the CDR3: TGTGCCAGCAGTTTATTTCAGGGGTTACGCTACGAGCAGTACTTC.

The chain employs TRBV9 and TRBJ1-1; D not certain. Trimming stripped 3 bases from V and 3 bases from J, with 9 bases between. Germline lookup yields CDR1 SGDLS and CDR2 YYNGEE. The CDR3 extends over 13 amino acids. CDR3 nucleotide sequence: TGTGCCAGCAGCGCAGACTCCCACACTGAAGCTTTCTTT. Protein sequence: CASSADSHTEAFF.

The rearrangement uses TRBV3-1 (or the pseudogene TRBV3-2) and TRBJ1-1; tentatively, D is TRBD1 (5 bases). CDR3 length equals 15 residues. Germline-derived CDR1 and CDR2 are LGHDT and YNNKEL (reference sequence). With 3 bases removed from V and 1 base from J, the gap between germline ends came to 12 bases. Here the CDR3 DNA reads TGTGCCAGCAGCCAGTTAGCGGGGGGGAACACTGAAGCTTTCTTT. It yields the protein CASSQLAGGNTEAFF.

The gene calls are TRBV7-9 and TRBJ1-2; D is uncertain. Germline V CDR1 and CDR2: SEHNR, FQNEAQ (reference sequence). V lost 3 bases and J lost 2, with 4 bases in between. The CDR3 length is 12 residues. CDR3 region: CASSFPNYGYTF. CDR3 coding DNA: TGTGCCAGCAGCTTCCCAAACTATGGCTACACCTTC.

This chain joins TRBV7-9 and TRBJ2-7; TRBD1 matches 8 bases. CDR3 length equals 13 residues. Germline-derived CDR1 and CDR2 are SEHNR and FQNEAQ (reference sequence). With V trimmed by 3 bases and J by 4 bases, 2 bases remained unmatched. The CDR3 here is CASSFGQGYEQYF. The CDR3 DNA follows: TGTGCCAGCAGCTTCGGACAGGGTTACGAGCAGTACTTC. Together with reference TRBV7-9 and TRBJ2-7, the CDR3 gives the full variable domain: DTGVSQNPRHKITKRGQNVTFRCDPISEHNRLYWYRQTLGQGPEFLTYFQNEAQLEKSRLLSDRFSAERPKGSFSTLEIQRTEQGDSAMYLCASSFGQGYEQYFGPGTRLTVT.

This chain uses TRBV5-6 with TRBJ2-7, with a tentative D call TRBD1 (5 bases). The CDR3 covers 18 residues. Trimming took off 4 bases at V and 3 bases at J, with 26 bases between the two ends. Germline assignment: CDR1 SGHDT and CDR2 YYEEEE. CDR3 coding DNA: TGTGCCAGCAGCGCAGTCTACGCTACCCGACGCAGGGACTACGAGCAGTACTTC. It is translated as CASSAVYATRRRDYEQYF.

The chain is built from TRBV20-1 and TRBJ2-7, with TRBD1 as a possible D gene (6 bases). Trimming removed 3 bases from V and 2 bases from J, with 23 bases in between. Germline lookup yields CDR1 DFQATT and CDR2 SNEGSKA (reference sequence). The length of the CDR3 is 17 residues. The CDR3 loop is CSASRPAVGTLTYEQYF. CDR3 DNA sequence: TGCAGTGCTAGTAGACCCGCTGTCGGGACACTTACCTACGAGCAGTACTTC.

This chain uses TRBV27 with TRBJ1-2; TRBD1 matches at 7 bases. Germline V lookup: CDR1 MNHEY, CDR2 SMNVEV (reference sequence). Trimming cost V 8 bases and J 4 bases; bases outside gene matches: 4. This CDR3 is 12 amino acids long. This CDR3 is CASGEGAYGYTF. As DNA, the CDR3 is TGTGCCAGCGGAGAGGGGGCCTATGGCTACACCTTC.

The chain has TRBV15 and TRBJ2-1; the D gene could be TRBD1 or TRBD2 (6 bases each). The CDR3 is 15 amino acids. The germline V and J ends were trimmed by 5 bases and 4 bases, with 15 bases remaining between them. Germline V gene lookup returns CDR1 LNHNV and CDR2 YYDKDF (reference sequence). The CDR3 DNA is TGTGCCACCAGCCAGGGGCGGGACCCTTACAATGAGCAGTTCTTC. It translates to CATSQGRDPYNEQFF.

The count of this clone is one. The same CDR3 is also encoded by other DNA sequences in this sample. The V and J genes are TRBV9 and TRBJ1-6; TRBD1 agrees at 9 bases. Trimming removed 0 bases from V and 7 bases from J; junction bases left unmatched: 2. The CDR3 totals 15 residues. Germline CDR1 SGDLS, CDR2 YYNGEE. The CDR3 loop reads CASSVVGTGNSPLHF. CDR3 sequence (DNA): TGTGCCAGCAGCGTAGTCGGGACAGGGAATTCACCCCTCCACTTT.

The V gene is TRBV6-4, the J gene TRBJ1-2; 8 bases match TRBD1. Germline V CDR1 and CDR2: MRHNA, SNTAGT. The junction had 14 bases not matched to a gene; V was cut back by 6 bases and J by 5 bases. The CDR3 sequence is 16 residues long. The CDR3 region is CASRSDEGQGEYGYTF. The CDR3 DNA reads as TGTGCCAGCAGATCTGACGAAGGACAGGGAGAATATGGCTACACCTTC.

J is TRBJ1-3 and V is TRBV19, with unresolved D. The V gene lost 8 bases and the J gene lost 0 bases, with 11 bases spanning the gap. CDR1 and CDR2 from the germline V gene are LNHDA and SQIVND (reference sequence). The CDR3 spans 14 residues. The chain's CDR3 is CASDRRSSGNTIYF. CDR3 coding DNA: TGTGCCAGTGATCGCAGAAGCTCTGGAAACACCATATATTTT.

This clone appeared once. This chain connects TRBV10-3 to TRBJ2-3; no clear D gene. Deletions cut 9 bases from V and 1 base from J, with 8 bases between. The CDR3 spans 12 residues. CDR1 and CDR2 from the germline V gene are ENHRY and SYGVKD. The CDR3 DNA is TGTGCCATTACACGGGGCACAGATACGCAGTATTTT. It encodes CAITRGTDTQYF.

This clone was counted between two and nine times. The chain joins TRBV7-3 to TRBJ2-1; 8 bases align to TRBD2. CDR3 size: 15 residues. J gave up 6 bases and V 3 bases, and 7 bases lay outside the gene matches. The germline V gene has CDR1 SGHTA and CDR2 FQGTGA. The CDR3 sequence is CASSFQGSGANEQFF. Here the CDR3 DNA reads TGTGCCAGCAGCTTTCAGGGTAGCGGGGCCAATGAGCAGTTCTTC.